This is a list of T cell receptor beta chains from one sample in a study of blood T cell repertoires in COVID-19. Some clones are missing from TCRdb's copy, which holds only in-frame ones; the method was immunoSEQ multiplex PCR. The data contain approximately 200,000 clones, around 90% of them singletons. What was sequenced was PBMCs or T cells enriched from blood (not recorded which). All receptors come from a young man in a cohort exposed to, infected with or recovered from COVID-19 (not recorded which). Both conserved end residues are part of each CDR3. Each record gives: clone size, J gene, D gene, V gene, CDR3 length, CDR3 DNA, CDR3 protein. The D gene is left open where the match is weak. Part of the rows lack a size; the others show once, few, many or a class for expanded clones.

- | TRBJ1-3 | TRBD1 | TRBV7-3 | 15 | TGTGCCAGCAGCCCCGGAGGGGGCAGTGGAAACACCATATATTTT | CASSPGGGSGNTIYF
- | TRBJ2-2 | TRBD2 | TRBV9 | 17 | TGTGCCAGCAGCGTAGTCGGACTAGCGGGAGGCACCGGGGAGCTGTTTTTT | CASSVVGLAGGTGELFF
once | TRBJ1-2 | - | TRBV18 | 13 | TGTGCCACCCTTGGAGGGACCAACTATGGCTACACCTTC | CATLGGTNYGYTF
- | TRBJ1-4 | TRBD1 | TRBV18 | 14 | TGTGCCAGCTCGGTACAGGGGAGTTTCGAAAAACTGTTTTTT | CASSVQGSFEKLFF
once | TRBJ2-1 | TRBD1 | TRBV5-1 | 16 | TGCGCCAGCAGCTTGGAGACAGGGAGCGCCTACAATGAGCAGTTCTTC | CASSLETGSAYNEQFF
- | TRBJ1-1 | - | TRBV27 | 13 | TGTGCCAGCAGTCCACGACAGGCCACTGAAGCTTTCTTT | CASSPRQATEAFF
few | TRBJ2-1 | TRBD1 | TRBV28 | 14 | TGTGCCAGTTGCGCGACAGGGTATTATAATGAGCAGTTCTTC | CASCATGYYNEQFF
- | TRBJ2-5 | TRBD2 | TRBV9 | 15 | TGTGCCAGCAGCGTAGGGACTAGCGGGAAAGAGACCCAGTACTTC | CASSVGTSGKETQYF
- | TRBJ1-1 | - | TRBV27 | 13 | TGTGCCAGCAGTTTTGACAGCAACACTGAAGCTTTCTTT | CASSFDSNTEAFF
once | TRBJ2-2 | - | TRBV12-3/TRBV12-4 | 12 | TGTGCCAGTGGACGGGGGACCGGGGAGCTGTTTTTT | CASGRGTGELFF
few | TRBJ2-2 | TRBD1 | TRBV3-1/TRBV3-2 | 15 | TGTGCCAGCAGCCAAGGGGACAGGGACACCGGGGAGCTGTTTTTT | CASSQGDRDTGELFF
- | TRBJ1-4 | TRBD1 | TRBV18 | 14 | TGTGCCAGCTCACCGGCGACAGGGAACGAAAAACTGTTTTTT | CASSPATGNEKLFF
once | TRBJ1-6 | - | TRBV5-6 | 15 | TGTGCCAGCAGCTCCAGGACGTGGCGGGGCTCGGCCCTCCACTTT | CASSSRTWRGSALHF
- | TRBJ1-5 | - | TRBV18 | 15 | TGTGCCAGCTCACCACGGGGAGGGGATTTGCAGCCCCAGCATTTT | CASSPRGGDLQPQHF
- | TRBJ1-1 | TRBD1 | TRBV27 | 14 | TGTGCCAGCATGGACAGGGTTTGGAACACTGAAGCTTTCTTT | CASMDRVWNTEAFF
- | TRBJ2-7 | TRBD1 | TRBV18 | 15 | TGTGCCAGCTCCCAGGGACAGGGAAATTACTACGAGCAGTACTTC | CASSQGQGNYYEQYF
few | TRBJ2-7 | TRBD2 | TRBV7-2 | 12 | TGTGCCAGCAGGGTTACTAGCGGGTTGGCTTACTTC | CASRVTSGLAYF
- | TRBJ2-1 | - | TRBV9 | 13 | TGTGCCAGCAGCGTAGCGGGATACAATGAGCAGTTCTTC | CASSVAGYNEQFF
- | TRBJ2-1 | - | TRBV9 | 12 | TGTGCCAGCAAAGGCGACAACAATGAGCAGTTCTTC | CASKGDNNEQFF
- | TRBJ1-5 | - | TRBV27 | 14 | TGTGCCAGCAGAAACAGGGACCAGGGTCAGCCCCAGCATTTT | CASRNRDQGQPQHF
once | TRBJ2-4 | - | TRBV13 | 15 | TGTGCCAGCAGCTTAGGCGGGTTAGCCAAAAACATTCAGTACTTC | CASSLGGLAKNIQYF
- | TRBJ1-3 | - | TRBV5-1 | 14 | TGCGCCAGCAGCTTGTCTCTTTCTGGAAACACCATATATTTT | CASSLSLSGNTIYF
- | TRBJ2-7 | - | TRBV10-3 | 14 | TGTGCCATCAGCGACACCGCCGGGGAATACGAGCAGTACTTC | CAISDTAGEYEQYF
once | TRBJ1-1 | - | TRBV28 | 14 | TGTGCCAGCAACTCTCTGGGGGCGAACACTGAAGCTTTCTTT | CASNSLGANTEAFF
- | TRBJ1-2 | TRBD1 | TRBV13 | 14 | TGTGCCAGCAGCTTAGAGGGGGCCAACTATGGCTACACCTTC | CASSLEGANYGYTF
- | TRBJ1-1 | - | TRBV19 | 15 | TGTGCCAGTAGTATAGACAGGGTGGGCTACACTGAAGCTTTCTTT | CASSIDRVGYTEAFF
once | TRBJ2-7 | TRBD2 | TRBV11-2 | 15 | TGTGCCAGCAGCCCCGAAGCGGGAGAGCGAACCGAGCAGTACTTC | CASSPEAGERTEQYF
- | TRBJ1-1 | TRBD1 | TRBV27 | 17 | TGTGCCAGCAGTTTTGTCAGACAGGGGGTAGGGAACACTGAAGCTTTCTTT | CASSFVRQGVGNTEAFF
- | TRBJ2-7 | TRBD2 | TRBV25-1 | 15 | TGTGCCAGCAGGACGACTAGCGGGGACCTCATCGAGCAGTACTTC | CASRTTSGDLIEQYF
- | TRBJ1-2 | - | TRBV29-1 | 14 | TGCAGCGTTGAATGGTCAGGGGCCCGAGGGGGCTACACCTTC | CSVEWSGARGGYTF
- | TRBJ2-2 | TRBD1 | TRBV6-5 | 15 | TGTGCCAGCACCCACGACAGGGTCAACACCGGGGAGCTGTTTTTT | CASTHDRVNTGELFF
few | TRBJ1-3 | - | TRBV5-1 | 15 | TGCGCCAGCAGCACAGACAAAGCCCCTGGAAACACCATATATTTT | CASSTDKAPGNTIYF
- | TRBJ1-1 | - | TRBV6-1 | 15 | TGTGCCAGCAGTGAAAGATTCCGGGGTAAGACTGAAGCTTTCTTT | CASSERFRGKTEAFF
few | TRBJ2-2 | TRBD2 | TRBV6-2/TRBV6-3 | 17 | TGTGCCAGCAGTTACCCTAGCGGGAGGCGGATAACCGGGGAGCTGTTTTTT | CASSYPSGRRITGELFF
- | TRBJ2-1 | - | TRBV24-1 | 13 | TGTGCCACCAGGGCAGGGATCCACAATGAGCAGTTCTTC | CATRAGIHNEQFF
- | TRBJ2-1 | - | TRBV27 | 14 | TGTGCCACCTACCCCCCCGGGACTGTCAAGGAGCAGTTCTTC | CATYPPGTVKEQFF
- | TRBJ2-7 | - | TRBV7-9 | 11 | TGTGCCAGCAGCCCTCGGGACGAGCAGTACTTC | CASSPRDEQYF
- | TRBJ2-1 | - | TRBV6-5 | 14 | TGTGCCAGCAGAACGACAACGCTACACAATGAGCAGTTCTTC | CASRTTTLHNEQFF
- | TRBJ2-7 | TRBD2 | TRBV7-2 | 12 | TGTGCGTCCAGCGGGAGCTCCTACGAGCAGTACTTC | CASSGSSYEQYF
- | TRBJ2-7 | - | TRBV2 | 16 | TGTGCCAGCACCCGAACGGGGGGCGGGAGCTCCTACGAGCAGTACTTC | CASTRTGGGSSYEQYF
- | TRBJ2-7 | - | TRBV5-5 | 11 | TGTGCCAGCAGCTTGCACTACGAGCAGTACTTC | CASSLHYEQYF
few | TRBJ1-2 | - | TRBV19 | 13 | TGTGCCAGTAGTTCCAGGACTGAGGGAGGCTACACCTTC | CASSSRTEGGYTF